This T cell receptor beta chain was profiled in a study of T cells after yellow fever vaccination. This clonotype was observed a handful of times. MiXCR, applied by TCRdb to the 5' RACE reads, yields one record per CDR3 protein. The sample has 250,000 or so distinct CDR3 sequences; 5.5% to 8.5% are singletons. The CDR3 consists of 15 residues. The germline gives CDR1 SGHDT, CDR2 YYEEEE. The V and J ends lost 3 bases and 5 bases, in that order; junction bases with no gene match: 9. Material: CD4+ T cells sorted from PBMCs, obtained on the day of the yellow fever booster vaccination. The origin of this receptor is a man aged 30-40 years who received the YFV17D yellow fever vaccine. The V call is TRBV5-6, the J call TRBJ2-7, with 9 bases that match TRBD1. CDR3 coding DNA: TGTGCCAGCAGCTACCGACAGGGGGGAAGGAACGAGCAGTACTTC. It codes for CASSYRQGGRNEQYF.